Listed below are T cell receptor beta chains from one sample, sequenced in a study of T cells in pancreatic ductal adenocarcinoma. The data were produced by immunoSEQ multiplex PCR, yet TCRdb's version contains in-frame clones alone and is incomplete. The table includes more than 15,000 clones, 85% to 90% detected once. Sequenced: PBMCs. The receptors were sampled from a human donor with pancreatic ductal adenocarcinoma. Each CDR3 is given with its conserved first and last residue. Fields, in order: D gene, clone size, V gene, J gene, CDR3 protein, CDR3 DNA. A D gene is named only where the DNA matches it firmly. The size of a clone is reported for some rows only, either as once, few or many, or as a class for expanded clones.

>TRBD2|-|TRBV5-1|TRBJ2-3
CASSLMGGLAGTSTDTQYF
TGCGCCAGCAGCTTGATGGGTGGACTAGCGGGCACTAGCACAGATACGCAGTATTTT
>-|-|TRBV29-1|TRBJ1-2
CSVRQANYGYTF
TGCAGCGTTCGACAGGCGAACTATGGCTACACCTTC
>TRBD1|-|TRBV11-2|TRBJ2-7
CASSFAPGTGWSYEQYF
TGTGCCAGCAGCTTCGCCCCCGGGACAGGGTGGTCCTACGAGCAGTACTTC
>-|-|TRBV7-9|TRBJ1-4
CASTDPGATNEKLFF
TGTGCCAGCACCGACCCAGGTGCAACTAATGAAAAACTGTTTTTT
>-|-|TRBV28|TRBJ2-5
CASSWEETQYF
TGTGCCAGCAGTTGGGAGGAGACCCAGTACTTC
>TRBD1|-|TRBV11-3|TRBJ1-6
CASSPGQGNSPLHF
TGTGCCAGCAGCCCGGGACAGGGAAATTCACCCCTCCACTTT
>-|-|TRBV11-2|TRBJ1-1
CASSLDQGRGGFGTEAFF
TGTGCCAGCAGCTTAGATCAGGGGAGGGGGGGCTTTGGCACTGAAGCTTTCTTT
>-|few|TRBV5-8|TRBJ1-6
CASSLEPNSPLHF
TGTGCCAGCAGCTTGGAGCCAAATTCACCCCTCCACTTT
>TRBD1|-|TRBV28|TRBJ1-5
CASSFPGQGNQPQHF
TGTGCCAGCAGTTTCCCGGGACAGGGAAATCAGCCCCAGCATTTT
>TRBD1|-|TRBV5-1|TRBJ2-3
CASSPLDREPDTQYF
TGCGCCAGCAGCCCCTTAGACAGGGAACCAGATACGCAGTATTTT
>-|-|TRBV11-2|TRBJ1-1
CASSLRFGLKNTEAFF
TGTGCCAGCAGCTTACGATTTGGCCTGAAAAACACTGAAGCTTTCTTT
>-|once|TRBV30|TRBJ1-5
CAWSAGHPRLGNQPQHF
TGTGCCTGGAGTGCGGGACACCCCCGTCTGGGCAATCAGCCCCAGCATTTT
>TRBD2|-|TRBV5-1|TRBJ2-3
CASSLGASGGADTQYF
TGCGCCAGCAGCTTGGGAGCTAGCGGGGGAGCAGATACGCAGTATTTT
>TRBD1|-|TRBV5-1|TRBJ2-7
CASSPGQEHFEQYF
TGCGCCAGCAGCCCGGGACAGGAACACTTCGAGCAGTACTTC
>TRBD1|-|TRBV5-4|TRBJ2-1
CASSQRGAGGSNEQFF
TGTGCCAGCAGTCAACGGGGTGCAGGGGGTAGCAATGAGCAGTTCTTC
>TRBD2|-|TRBV5-1|TRBJ2-1
CASLGGAEEQFF
TGCGCCAGCTTGGGAGGGGCTGAGGAGCAGTTCTTC
>TRBD2|-|TRBV28|TRBJ2-1
CATSTDGGAYNEQFF
TGTGCCACGAGTACCGACGGGGGGGCCTACAATGAGCAGTTCTTC
>TRBD1|-|TRBV5-4|TRBJ2-3
CASSSGTVSTDTQYF
TGTGCCAGCAGTTCCGGGACAGTGAGCACAGATACGCAGTATTTT
>TRBD1|-|TRBV15|TRBJ2-3
CATSRGTGNMNTQYF
TGTGCCACCAGCAGAGGGACAGGGAATATGAATACGCAGTATTTT
>-|-|TRBV5-8|TRBJ1-1
CASTFGPEAFF
TGTGCCAGCACCTTCGGTCCTGAAGCTTTCTTT
>-|-|TRBV7-2|TRBJ1-6
CASSTRVYNSPLHF
TGTGCCAGCAGCACCAGGGTTTATAATTCACCCCTCCACTTT
>-|-|TRBV16|TRBJ2-7
CASGRTTEAPTEQYF
TGTGCCAGCGGGCGGACGACAGAGGCCCCTACAGAGCAGTACTTC
>-|-|TRBV5-5|TRBJ1-5
CASSSGAPDTNQPQHF
TGTGCCAGCAGCTCGGGTGCTCCGGACACTAATCAGCCCCAGCATTTT
>TRBD2|-|TRBV28|TRBJ2-5
CASSLGRGARQETQYF
TGTGCCAGCAGTTTGGGGCGGGGGGCACGCCAAGAGACCCAGTACTTC
>-|-|TRBV11-3|TRBJ2-3
CASSSLGGGRNTQYF
TGTGCCAGCAGCTCCCTAGGGGGGGGCCGCAATACGCAGTATTTT
>-|-|TRBV2|TRBJ2-1
CASSEERRATYNEQFF
TGTGCCAGCAGTGAGGAGCGGCGGGCGACCTACAATGAGCAGTTCTTC
>-|once|TRBV11-2|TRBJ1-1
CASSFIGQGDEAFF
TGTGCCAGCAGCTTTATCGGGCAGGGCGATGAAGCTTTCTTT
>-|-|TRBV7-2|TRBJ1-2
CASSFGREDGYTF
TGTGCCAGCAGCTTCGGCAGGGAGGATGGCTACACCTTC
>TRBD1|-|TRBV2|TRBJ1-2
CASVRWTGFGYTF
TGTGCCAGCGTACGATGGACAGGCTTTGGCTACACCTTC
>-|-|TRBV5-5|TRBJ2-3
CASSFDVGGTDTQYF
TGTGCCAGCAGCTTTGACGTAGGAGGCACAGATACGCAGTATTTT
>TRBD1|-|TRBV30|TRBJ1-2
CAWTPGQGARYTF
TGTGCCTGGACCCCGGGACAGGGGGCTCGCTACACCTTC
>-|-|TRBV28|TRBJ2-5
CASSSGQLGDRTQYF
TGTGCCAGCAGTTCAGGACAGCTCGGGGATAGGACCCAGTACTTC
>-|-|TRBV5-4|TRBJ2-5
CASSLDRQETQYF
TGTGCCAGCAGCTTGGACAGGCAAGAGACCCAGTACTTC
>TRBD2|-|TRBV5-1|TRBJ2-1
CASSLVGSGGYNEQFF
TGCGCCAGCAGCTTGGTGGGTAGCGGGGGCTACAATGAGCAGTTCTTC